A selection of T cell receptor beta chains follows, all from one sample in a study of human T cells and chemical hapten exposure. TCRdb independently ran MiXCR on the RACE reads; one entry per CDR3 protein. The profile shows fewer than 150,000 distinct CDR3 sequences, approximately 12% of them singletons. Here the sequenced sample was whole blood, taken in connection with sensitization to the hapten diphenylcyclopropenone (DPC). The receptors were sampled from a woman aged 45-65 years with alopecia areata. Some clones in this sample may be carry-over from other donors' samples. CDR3s leave out the opening cysteine and the closing phenylalanine or tryptophan.

TRBJ2-5,TRBV5-1,ASSLAGLAGAETQY
TRBJ2-3,TRBV11-3,ASSSFTDTQY
TRBJ2-7,TRBV6-2/TRBV6-3,ASSYPSGQGAYEQY
TRBJ2-7,TRBV29-1,SVEDLTSGRFEQY
TRBJ2-6,TRBV4-2,ASSQSRAGEIGANVLT
TRBJ2-1,TRBV7-9,ASAPGQGIYNEQF
TRBJ2-1,TRBV4-3,ASSQDISWEQF
TRBJ1-4,TRBV27,ASSLSGVGQGNEKLF
TRBJ2-7,TRBV6-5,ASSKGGLANYEQY
TRBJ1-2,TRBV28,ASGTGGYGYT
TRBJ2-7,TRBV5-1,ASSHGQGSEQY
TRBJ1-6,TRBV4-3,ASSQMQGNSPLH
TRBJ2-5,TRBV5-1,ASSLGGQETQY
TRBJ2-1,TRBV20-1,SASDGSLNEQF
TRBJ1-2,TRBV4-2,ASSQDQQKDYGYT
TRBJ2-5,TRBV11-2,ASNSGETQY
TRBJ1-1,TRBV6-2/TRBV6-3,ASSYPFRSLNTEAF
TRBJ2-1,TRBV14,ASSRYRAEQF
TRBJ2-5,TRBV6-5,ASSYRRVQETQY
TRBJ2-1,TRBV5-1,ASSLVHHNEQF
TRBJ2-7,TRBV25-1,ASSRTGTEKYEQY
TRBJ2-7,TRBV19,ASSGAGPGWEQY
TRBJ2-1,TRBV30,AWRYGGANEQF
TRBJ1-2,TRBV5-1,ASSLGLASLPNYGYT
TRBJ2-5,TRBV28,ASSLLASRNQETQY
TRBJ1-5,TRBV12-3/TRBV12-4,ASIQDSLNLNQPQH
TRBJ2-1,TRBV6-2/TRBV6-3,ASSPLRTSGRVNNEQF
TRBJ2-1,TRBV19,ASSAGGIYNEQF
TRBJ2-4,TRBV18,ASSPAETLAKNIQY